The present T cell receptor (beta chain) was sequenced within a study of memory CD8 T cells in hepatitis C reinfection. Turning to the study itself: Two donors cleared primary HCV but became chronic after reinfection.

This table comes from immunoSEQ multiplex PCR, and its TCRdb copy is limited to in-frame clones, with some not included. The sample consists of some 40,000 clones, 70% to 90% of them appearing once. Trimming cost V 4 bases and J 2 bases; bases outside gene matches: 8. Germline V CDR1 and CDR2: MNHEY, SMNVEV (reference sequence). CDR3 length: 15 residues. Noted time point: peak reinfection, 3 to 8 weeks after reinfection detection. TCR sequencing was done directly ex vivo on sorted cells, without expansion in vitro. The specimen was naive CD8+ T cells sorted from blood. The chain couples TRBV27 to TRBJ2-7; 7 nucleotides match TRBD1. The TCR originated in a man younger than 35 with hepatitis C virus infection. DNA for the CDR3: TGTGCCAGCAGTTGGACCGGGACAGACGCCTACGAGCAGTACTTC. This gives the protein CASSWTGTDAYEQYF.